A selection of T cell receptor beta chains follows, all from one sample in a study of a mutant IDH1 vaccine in newly diagnosed glioma. Their recognized antigens are unknown. Method: immunoSEQ multiplex PCR; TCRdb's copy keeps in-frame clones and lacks some. The table includes around 41,000 clones, roughly 89% detected once. The material sequenced was PBMCs, taken from a glioma patient whose treatment included an IDH1 peptide vaccine. The receptors originated from a man aged 35 to 55 with glioma. Both conserved end residues are part of each CDR3. A D gene is named only where the DNA matches it firmly. Only some rows state a clone size, as once, few, many or a class for expanded clones.

.	.	TRBV9	TRBJ1-5	TGTGCCAGCAGCGTAGACGGGGTGAGCAATCAGCCCCAGCATTTT	CASSVDGVSNQPQHF
.	.	TRBV10-3	TRBJ2-7	TGTGCCATCAGTGAGTCGATAGGCGAGCAGTACTTC	CAISESIGEQYF
.	.	TRBV7-2	TRBJ2-3	TGTGCCAGCAGCCTTCAGGGAGGAAGCACAGATACGCAGTATTTT	CASSLQGGSTDTQYF
TRBD2	.	TRBV7-3	TRBJ2-1	TGTGCCAGCAGCTTAAAAGCGGGAGAATACAATGAGCAGTTCTTC	CASSLKAGEYNEQFF
TRBD1	.	TRBV5-1	TRBJ1-1	TGCGCCAGCAGATCTGACAGGGTCACTGAAGCTTTCTTT	CASRSDRVTEAFF
.	.	TRBV7-2	TRBJ2-5	TGTGCCAGCAGCTTAGGGGTCGGAGAGACCCAGTACTTC	CASSLGVGETQYF
.	few	TRBV29-1	TRBJ1-4	TGCAGCGTTGCCCAGACACCAGGTGAAAAACTGTTTTTT	CSVAQTPGEKLFF
.	.	TRBV7-8	TRBJ1-1	TGTGCCAGCAGCTTAGGCTGGGGCACTGAAGCTTTCTTT	CASSLGWGTEAFF
TRBD2	.	TRBV10-3	TRBJ2-7	TGTGCCATCAGTGAGTCTCTAGCGGGACCCAAATCCTACGAGCAGTACTTC	CAISESLAGPKSYEQYF
TRBD2	.	TRBV7-2	TRBJ2-3	TGTGCCAGCAGCCGGCTAGCGGGTGATCTCACAGATACGCAGTATTTT	CASSRLAGDLTDTQYF
TRBD2	.	TRBV5-8	TRBJ2-2	TGTGCCAACAAAAGGGCGGGAGTCGGCACCGGGGAGCTGTTTTTT	CANKRAGVGTGELFF
TRBD2	.	TRBV19	TRBJ2-1	TGTGCCAGTAGTAAGAGACTAGCGGGAGACTACAATGAGCAGTTCTTC	CASSKRLAGDYNEQFF
.	.	TRBV5-8	TRBJ1-2	TGTGCCAGCAGCGATGGACAGTACTATGGCTACACCTTC	CASSDGQYYGYTF
TRBD1	.	TRBV5-4	TRBJ1-1	TGTGCCAGCAGCATACAGACAGGGGACACTGAAGCTTTCTTT	CASSIQTGDTEAFF
.	.	TRBV9	TRBJ2-5	TGTGCCAGCAACCCTGGGAACTCCCGGGAGACCCAGTACTTC	CASNPGNSRETQYF
TRBD1	.	TRBV7-2	TRBJ2-1	TGTGCCAGCAGCCTACCGAGGACAGGGGGCCTGTCCTACAATGAGCAGTTCTTC	CASSLPRTGGLSYNEQFF
TRBD2	.	TRBV5-1	TRBJ2-3	TGCGCCAGCAGCTTACCTCCGACTAGCGGGAGAACAATCACAGATACGCAGTATTTT	CASSLPPTSGRTITDTQYF
TRBD1	.	TRBV7-9	TRBJ2-5	TGTGCCAGCAGCTCCCCAGCACAAGACAGGGCTTACTTC	CASSSPAQDRAYF
.	few	TRBV6-6	TRBJ2-2	TGTGCCAGCAGATCGAACCTGCAGAACACCGGGGAGCTGTTTTTT	CASRSNLQNTGELFF
TRBD2	few	TRBV4-2	TRBJ2-1	TGTGCCAGCAGCCAAGACCCGGGAGGCGGGTACAATGAGCAGTTCTTC	CASSQDPGGGYNEQFF
TRBD1	.	TRBV19	TRBJ1-5	TGTGCCAGTAGGCCCGGGACAGGGAGAGATCAGCCCCAGCATTTT	CASRPGTGRDQPQHF
.	few	TRBV4-1	TRBJ1-1	TGCGCCAGCAGCATCCAGCAGGGTGTGAACACTGAAGCTTTCTTT	CASSIQQGVNTEAFF
.	.	TRBV5-4	TRBJ2-7	TGTGCCAGCCAGGGGTCGGTCGAGCAGTACTTC	CASQGSVEQYF